The clone carrying this T cell receptor beta chain was detected ten times or more. Its antigen is not known. The sample belongs to a study of T cells in Graves' hyperthyroidism and ophthalmopathy. Study outcomes and limitations: Researchers report that a 13 V-J model separated ophthalmopathy from stable hyperthyroidism. Most thyroid clonotypes expanded above 0.001 appeared in blood too.

The J segment lost 2 bases and the V segment lost 0 bases, leaving 8 bases of the junction unmatched. Per germline, CDR1 LGHDT and CDR2 YNNKEL (reference sequence). The CDR3 is 17 amino acids. Uncontrolled infections, other autoimmune diseases, pregnancy or lactation led to exclusion of patients. Diagnostic assessment was based on clinical symptoms, serum thyroxine and TRAb, thyroid ultrasound and orbital computed tomography. Amplified regions were TCR beta CDR3 sequences from RNA transcripts. The study used the HTBI primer set for a first-round RT-PCR of the TCR CDR3. TCRdb itself ran the multiplex PCR reads through MiXCR, one entry per CDR3 protein. The sample gives some 580,000 distinct CDR3 sequences, around 15% of which show up once; roughly 3.5% is in the top ten.

The sequencing sample was made of blood. The source is a woman in her thirties or forties with Graves' ophthalmopathy. The chain has TRBV3-1 and TRBJ2-3; TRBD2 matches at 7 bases. The CDR3 nucleotides read TGTGCCAGCAGCCAAGATCGGGGGGTCCTGCTCACAGATACGCAGTATTTT. This encodes CASSQDRGVLLTDTQYF.